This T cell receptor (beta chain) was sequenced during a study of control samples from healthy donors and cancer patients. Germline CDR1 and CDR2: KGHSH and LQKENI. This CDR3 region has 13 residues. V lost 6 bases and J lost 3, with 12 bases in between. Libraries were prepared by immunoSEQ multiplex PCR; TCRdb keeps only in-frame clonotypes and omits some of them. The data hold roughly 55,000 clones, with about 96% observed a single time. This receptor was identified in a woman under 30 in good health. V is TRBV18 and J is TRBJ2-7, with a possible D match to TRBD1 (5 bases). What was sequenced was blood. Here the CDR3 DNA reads TGTGCCAGCTCTACGACAGATTACTACGAGCAGTACTTC. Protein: CASSTTDYYEQYF.